This TCR beta chain emerged from a study of sequential checkpoint blockade in melanoma. The CDR3 extends over 16 amino acids. J was trimmed by 8 bases and V by 3 bases; bases with no gene match: 12. Germline loops: CDR1 SGDLS, CDR2 YYNGEE. Method: immunoSEQ multiplex PCR; TCRdb's copy keeps in-frame clones and lacks some. The sample carries 30,000 to 40,000 clones, around nine tenths recorded once. Treatment reported: randomized to nivolumab then ipilimumab (arm A) or the reverse (arm B). From thawed PBMCs, live CD3+CD8+ cells negative for CD19 and CD56 were sorted. This TCR was sampled from a human donor with melanoma. The genes are TRBV9 and TRBJ2-2, with 8 positions matching TRBD2. The sample consisted of CD8+ T cells sorted from blood (inferred from file names), taken from a patient given nivolumab and ipilimumab in sequence. The CDR3 here is CASSASSGYLGGELFF. DNA for the CDR3: TGTGCCAGCAGCGCCTCTAGCGGGTACCTCGGTGGGGAGCTGTTTTTT.